Listed here are 24 T cell receptor beta chains from one sample, sequenced in a study of blood T cells in healthy people across ages. A second 7 to 11 cycle PCR used barcoded and J-beta primers. One entry per CDR3 protein results from TCRdb running MiXCR on the 5' RACE reads. The table includes 550,000 to 600,000 distinct CDR3 sequences, roughly 48% detected once. Input material: blood. The receptors shown here come from an elderly man in good health.

V gene TRBV28 combines with J gene TRBJ1-6; D is uncertain. With 1 base removed from V and 9 bases from J, the gap between germline ends came to 16 bases. The CDR3 has 16 amino acids. Germline values: CDR1 MDHEN, CDR2 SYDVKM. The CDR3 DNA follows: TGTGCCAGCAGTTTATCCACCTGGCAGTCCGGTTCACCCCTCCACTTT. Its translation: CASSLSTWQSGSPLHF.

This clonotype came up once. CDR3 nucleotide sequence: TGCGCCAGCAGCGTATATTCGAGTAACACTGAAGCTTTCTTT. It yields the protein CASSVYSSNTEAFF. The V gene is TRBV5-1, the J gene TRBJ1-1; unclear D gene. The CDR3 is 14 amino acids. Deletions cut 4 bases from V and 2 bases from J, with 12 bases between. CDR1 and CDR2 from the germline V gene are SGHRS and YFSETQ.

The V call is TRBV10-3, the J call TRBJ2-5; D gene ambiguous. Germline values: CDR1 ENHRY, CDR2 SYGVKD. Trimming took off 0 bases at V and 7 bases at J, with 12 bases between the two ends. The CDR3 runs to 14 residues. The DNA of the CDR3 is TGTGCCATCAGTGAGTCGGCATCCCCGGGGACCCAGTACTTC. Protein product: CAISESASPGTQYF.

The chain employs TRBV19 and TRBJ2-1, with TRBD2 identical over 11 bases. Germline values: CDR1 LNHDA, CDR2 SQIVND (reference sequence). The CDR3 spans 17 residues. J gave up 4 bases and V 3 bases, and 8 bases lay outside the gene matches. The CDR3 DNA follows: TGTGCCAGTAGTATGGCACTAGCGGGAGTGAGATACAATGAGCAGTTCTTC. Translation gives CASSMALAGVRYNEQFF.

This chain uses TRBV18 with TRBJ1-6, with 7 bases fitting TRBD1. Germline CDR1 KGHSH, CDR2 LQKENI. The CDR3 covers 15 residues. The V and J ends lost 5 bases and 5 bases, in that order; junction bases with no gene match: 6. CDR3 amino acids: CASSSGTANNSPLHF. Here the CDR3 DNA reads TGTGCCAGCTCATCCGGGACAGCTAATAATTCACCCCTCCACTTT.

This chain uses TRBV28 with TRBJ2-5; D is uncertain. The DNA end lines up better with TRBJ2-7; the J call may be wrong. The germline gives CDR1 MDHEN, CDR2 SYDVKM. The CDR3 runs to 13 residues. CDR3 loop: CASRPGRFYEQYF. CDR3 nucleotide sequence: TGTGCCAGCAGACCTGGCAGGTTCTACGAGCAGTACTTC.

This clonotype was seen repeatedly, ten times or more. This rearrangement joins TRBV6-5 to TRBJ2-7; 10 nucleotides align to TRBD2. This CDR3 spans 14 amino acids. J gave up 3 bases and V 2 bases, and 1 base lay outside the gene matches. Germline V gene lookup returns CDR1 MNHEY and CDR2 SVGAGI. CDR3 region: CASSYASGSYEQYF. CDR3 nucleotides: TGTGCCAGCAGTTACGCTAGCGGGAGCTACGAGCAGTACTTC.

V is TRBV3-1 and J is TRBJ1-2; 10 positions agree with TRBD1. The CDR3 is made up of 15 amino acids. Germline values: CDR1 LGHDT, CDR2 YNNKEL (reference sequence). V trimming: 0 bases; J trimming: 5 bases; junction bases outside the gene matches: 3. The CDR3 region is CASSQEWTGGYGYTF. The CDR3 DNA sequence: TGTGCCAGCAGCCAAGAATGGACAGGGGGATATGGCTACACCTTC.

This clonotype was seen only a few times. The chain couples TRBV29-1 to TRBJ1-1; D not certain. Trimming removed 1 base at V and 3 bases at J, with 12 bases between. Per the germline V gene, CDR1 is SQVTM and CDR2 is ANQGSEA. This CDR3 has 14 amino acids. CDR3 coding DNA: TGCAGCGTTGAAGTATCGGGTGCGCACACTGAAGCTTTCTTT. Translating it yields CSVEVSGAHTEAFF.

Note on this clonotype: This may be a read error, as it is one base from a much larger clone. The chain recombines TRBV6-6 with TRBJ1-4, with a weak D call TRBD1 (5 bases). This CDR3 spans 15 amino acids. Germline CDR1 and CDR2: MNHNY and SVGAGI (reference sequence). With 7 bases removed from V and 3 bases from J, the gap between germline ends came to 15 bases. CDR3: CASINRRGANEKLFF. The CDR3 DNA is TGTGCCAGCATAAACCGACGGGGCGCTAATGAAAAACTGTTTTTT.

This clonotype was detected ten times or more. This sequence joins TRBV20-1 and TRBJ2-4, with D perhaps matching TRBD1 or TRBD2 (5 bases each). The V end was cut by 4 bases, the J end by 13 bases, with 17 bases between. The germline V gene has CDR1 DFQATT and CDR2 SNEGSKA (reference sequence). The CDR3 is 12 residues long. CDR3 nucleotides: TGCAGTGCTACCCCCGGGGACGGGCAACAGTACTTC. This gives the protein CSATPGDGQQYF.

This clonotype was recorded a few times. The chain links TRBV20-1 to TRBJ2-7; 8 bases map to TRBD1. Trimming cost V 6 bases and J 0 bases; bases outside gene matches: 7. Germline lookup yields CDR1 DFQATT and CDR2 SNEGSKA (reference sequence). The CDR3 is made up of 14 amino acids. CDR3 DNA: TGCAGTGCACCTAGACAGGGGCGCTCCTACGAGCAGTACTTC. Translating gives CSAPRQGRSYEQYF.

V and J are TRBV25-1 and TRBJ1-2; D perhaps matches TRBD1 (5 bases). CDR1 MGHDK and CDR2 SYGVNS come from the germline V gene. The CDR3 is made up of 15 amino acids. Trimming took 0 bases from V and 4 from J, leaving 12 bases between them. The chain's CDR3 is CASSEYVGHGYGYTF. CDR3 DNA: TGTGCCAGCAGTGAATATGTGGGGCACGGCTATGGCTACACCTTC.

V usage is TRBV7-2 and J usage is TRBJ2-7; D uncertain. Deletions cut 6 bases from V and 4 bases from J, with 16 bases between. This CDR3 has 14 amino acids. Germline V CDR1 and CDR2: SGHTA, FQGNSA. In DNA form, the CDR3 reads TGTGCCAGCAGACGAGACGTATACGGTTACGAGCAGTACTTC. Its protein is CASRRDVYGYEQYF.

This clonotype was observed a few times. The chain joins TRBV20-1 to TRBJ2-7, with 7 bases aligning to TRBD2. Germline V gene data show CDR1 as DFQATT and CDR2 as SNEGSKA (reference sequence). J was trimmed by 2 bases and V by 6 bases; bases with no gene match: 4. This CDR3 contains 12 residues. CDR3: CSARGGAYEQYF. DNA of the CDR3: TGCAGTGCCCGCGGGGGAGCCTACGAGCAGTACTTC.

This clonotype came up many times. The chain carries TRBV6-6 and TRBJ2-1; weak D call: TRBD2 (5 bases). The CDR3 loop spans 14 amino acids. V dropped 8 bases and J dropped 4 bases, with 15 bases sitting between them. The germline gives CDR1 MNHNY, CDR2 SVGAGI (reference sequence). This CDR3 is CASLGDGTYNEQFF. The CDR3 region has the DNA TGTGCCAGCCTCGGGGATGGAACTTACAATGAGCAGTTCTTC.

This chain links TRBV10-3 with TRBJ2-3; 11 nucleotides align to TRBD2. Trimming removed 4 bases from V and 5 bases from J; junction bases left unmatched: 11. In germline, CDR1 is ENHRY, CDR2 SYGVKD. The CDR3 contains 17 residues. CDR3 sequence reads: CAISAEGTSGGLDTQYF. The CDR3 region has the DNA TGTGCCATCAGTGCCGAGGGGACTAGCGGAGGATTAGATACGCAGTATTTT.

The chain is built from TRBV6-2 or TRBV6-3 and TRBJ2-7; possible D gene TRBD2, 7 bases. The J call may be incorrect, as the DNA end agrees better with TRBJ2-4. From germline, CDR1 is MNHEY and CDR2 SVGEGT. This CDR3 is built from 13 residues. CDR3 DNA: TGTGCCAGCGAGGGGGGGCCTGAAAACATTCAGTACTTC. Amino acids: CASEGGPENIQYF.

This chain links TRBV5-1 with TRBJ2-7; 8 positions agree with TRBD2. Looked up from germline, CDR1 is SGHRS and CDR2 is YFSETQ. This CDR3 has 16 amino acids. The trim removed 0 bases at V and 10 bases at J, leaving 15 bases unmatched. CDR3 DNA: TGCGCCAGCAGCTTGGAGGAGGCGGGGGGCCCCTATACCCAGTACTTC. This translates into CASSLEEAGGPYTQYF.

This clonotype was counted at least ten times. The V and J genes are TRBV7-9 and TRBJ2-6, with a tentative D call TRBD1 (5 bases). Trimming left V 1 base short and J 0 bases short, with 16 bases between. Per the germline V gene, CDR1 is SEHNR and CDR2 is FQNEAQ (reference sequence). The CDR3 loop spans 19 amino acids. The CDR3 DNA reads TGTGCCAGCAGCTTAGATTACAGGAGAGGCGACTCTGGGGCCAACGTCCTGACTTTC. Translation gives CASSLDYRRGDSGANVLTF. Based on the CDR3 plus reference TRBV7-9 and TRBJ2-6, the full variable domain is DTGVSQNPRHKITKRGQNVTFRCDPISEHNRLYWYRQTLGQGPEFLTYFQNEAQLEKSRLLSDRFSAERPKGSFSTLEIQRTEQGDSAMYLCASSLDYRRGDSGANVLTFGAGSRLTVL.

The chain links TRBV20-1 to TRBJ1-6, with 7 nucleotides matching TRBD1. Looked up from germline, CDR1 is DFQATT and CDR2 is SNEGSKA (reference sequence). The CDR3 is made up of 15 amino acids. Trimming at V came to 1 base and at J to 5 bases, leaving 5 bases not matched to a gene. In DNA, the CDR3 is TGCAGTGCTAGAGTTCCGGGACAGAATAATTCACCCCTCCACTTT. It translates to CSARVPGQNNSPLHF.

The chain links TRBV27 to TRBJ2-1; TRBD2 matches 9 bases. The germline gives CDR1 MNHEY, CDR2 SMNVEV (reference sequence). The CDR3 length is 15 residues. V was clipped by 4 bases and J by 3 bases; unmatched bases: 4. The DNA of the CDR3 is TGTGCCAGCAGTTCGCTAGCGGGATTCTACAATGAGCAGTTCTTC. This gives the protein CASSSLAGFYNEQFF.

This clonotype was found many times. The chain combines TRBV6-6 with TRBJ1-4, with no clear D. Trimming shortened V by 2 bases and J by 0 bases, and 13 bases separated the two germline ends. The CDR3 totals 17 residues. Germline V CDR1 and CDR2: MNHNY, SVGAGI (reference sequence). The CDR3: CASSYTGDGSTNEKLFF. The CDR3 bases are TGTGCCAGCAGTTACACGGGTGACGGCTCAACTAATGAAAAACTGTTTTTT.

This clonotype has at least ten counts. As DNA, the CDR3 is TGTGCCAGCAGTTACGGGCAAGGGCGGGGGGCTACAGATACGCAGTATTTT. Protein sequence: CASSYGQGRGATDTQYF. The chain carries TRBV6-6 and TRBJ2-3; 8 nucleotides agree with TRBD2. Germline CDR1 and CDR2: MNHNY and SVGAGI (reference sequence). Unmatched junction bases numbered 10, after V lost 2 bases and J lost 3 bases. This CDR3 is built from 17 residues.